These 5 T cell receptor beta chains originate from one sample sequenced in a study of T cells in Graves' hyperthyroidism and ophthalmopathy. Using RNA transcripts as the source, TCR beta CDR3 regions were amplified. HTBI primers drove first-round RT-PCR of the TCR CDR3. TCRdb called the multiplex PCR reads again in MiXCR, with one record for every CDR3 protein. The sample lists hundreds of thousands of distinct CDR3 sequences; 22% were seen once. What was sequenced was blood. The receptors were sampled from a woman aged 65 to 85 with Graves' ophthalmopathy.

J is TRBJ2-5 and V is TRBV9, with D perhaps being TRBD1 or TRBD2 (5 bases each). Germline CDR1 SGDLS, CDR2 YYNGEE. This CDR3 region has 18 residues. Deletions cut 3 bases from V and 2 bases from J, with 23 bases between. DNA of the CDR3: TGTGCCAGCAGCGGAGTGAGGGGTGGCAGTGGGATTCAAGAGACCCAGTACTTC. Translating it yields CASSGVRGGSGIQETQYF.

This rearrangement joins TRBV7-6 to TRBJ2-1; the match to TRBD2 covers 10 bases. Per germline, CDR1 SGHVS and CDR2 FNYEAQ. This CDR3 is built from 17 residues. Unmatched junction bases numbered 12, after V lost 5 bases and J lost 5 bases. The CDR3 DNA follows: TGTGCCAGCAGCCTGGGACTAGCGTCCAACCTTGACAATGAGCAGTTCTTC. Residues: CASSLGLASNLDNEQFF.

This clonotype was seen a handful of times. The chain couples TRBV11-3 to TRBJ2-7; a possible D gene is TRBD2 (6 bases). Germline assignment: CDR1 SGHNT and CDR2 YENEEA. This CDR3 has 14 amino acids. With 6 bases removed from V and 6 bases from J, the gap between germline ends came to 18 bases. The CDR3, as DNA: TGTGCCAGCAGTTGGGAGGATTTCCCCTTCGAGCAGTACTTC. This encodes CASSWEDFPFEQYF.

This clonotype has just a few counts. The chain couples TRBV9 to TRBJ1-2, with D possibly TRBD1 on 6 matching bases. This CDR3 is built from 15 residues. Germline V lookup: CDR1 SGDLS, CDR2 YYNGEE. V lost 7 bases and J lost 8, with 24 bases in between. The CDR3 region is CASGGTGTPGGGYTF. CDR3 bases: TGTGCCAGCGGGGGAACCGGGACACCGGGTGGAGGCTACACCTTC. Supplemented by reference TRBV9 and TRBJ1-2, the full variable domain reads DSGVTQTPKHLITATGQRVTLRCSPRSGDLSVYWYQQSLDQGLQFLIQYYNGEERAKGNILERFSAQQFPDLHSELNLSSLELGDSALYFCASGGTGTPGGGYTFGSGTRLTVV.

The gene calls are TRBV5-5 and TRBJ1-5; D unresolved. V gave up 0 bases and J gave up 0 bases, with 7 bases separating them. Germline V gives CDR1 SGHKS, CDR2 YYEKEE (reference sequence). This CDR3 spans 15 amino acids. The CDR3 region is CASSLVINSNQPQHF. CDR3 coding DNA: TGTGCCAGCAGCTTGGTGATAAATAGCAATCAGCCCCAGCATTTT.